This is a list of T cell receptor beta chains from one sample in a study of glioma-infiltrating T cells after dendritic cell vaccination. TCRdb keeps only in-frame clones here, not all; method: immunoSEQ multiplex PCR. The table has approximately 82,000 clones, roughly 89% seen once; the top ten hold more than 3%. The sample consisted of blood, taken before dendritic cell vaccination. These receptors all stem from a human donor with glioblastoma. The CDR3 runs from the conserved cysteine through the conserved F or W. The D gene is left open where the match is weak. Some rows mark clone size as missing; the rest say once, few, many or name a class of expanded clone.

DNA | CDR3 | V | length | D | size | J
TGTGCCAGCAGCCTCCGACAGGGTGAAGCTTTCTTT | CASSLRQGEAFF | TRBV4-2 | 12 | TRBD1 | . | TRBJ1-1
TGTGCCAGCAGCTTAGCGCCACAATACGAGCAGTACTTC | CASSLAPQYEQYF | TRBV7-6 | 13 | . | . | TRBJ2-7
TGTGCCAGTAGTACACAGCCTCACACTGAAGCTTTCTTT | CASSTQPHTEAFF | TRBV19 | 13 | . | once | TRBJ1-1
TGCGCCAGCAGCTCCCAGGAGAACACTGAAGCTTTCTTT | CASSSQENTEAFF | TRBV5-1 | 13 | . | . | TRBJ1-1
TGTGCCAGCAGCTTAGTTCACAGACAGGGCCCTCCTTCCTTC | CASSLVHRQGPPSF | TRBV7-8 | 14 | TRBD1 | . | TRBJ2-7
TGTGCCAGCAGCCAAGCGGGACTAGCTGGGATAGAGACCCAGTACTTC | CASSQAGLAGIETQYF | TRBV14 | 16 | TRBD2 | . | TRBJ2-5
TGTGCCAGCTTTAGAGCAGGAACGCTCAGCTCTGGAAACACCATATATTTT | CASFRAGTLSSGNTIYF | TRBV7-9 | 17 | . | . | TRBJ1-3
TGTGCCAGCAGTTACGCGACAGGGAGGTATGGCTACACCTTC | CASSYATGRYGYTF | TRBV6-5 | 14 | TRBD1 | . | TRBJ1-2
TGTGCCAGCAGGTCGACTAGCGGGAGTAGATATAATGAGCAGTTCTTC | CASRSTSGSRYNEQFF | TRBV27 | 16 | TRBD2 | . | TRBJ2-1
TGTGCCAGCAGCCTCAGGGAACATACGCAGTATTTT | CASSLREHTQYF | TRBV7-8 | 12 | . | . | TRBJ2-3
TGTGCCAGCAGCGACGGGACTAGCGGGAGTACCAACGAGCAGTACTTC | CASSDGTSGSTNEQYF | TRBV13 | 16 | TRBD2 | . | TRBJ2-7
TGTGCCAGTATCTTGGCAGGCCCAGAAGGGGCCAACGTCCTGACTTTC | CASILAGPEGANVLTF | TRBV19 | 16 | . | . | TRBJ2-6
TGTGCCAGCAGCCAAATACCCTCGCAGGGCTACAATGAGCAGTTCTTC | CASSQIPSQGYNEQFF | TRBV4-2 | 16 | . | . | TRBJ2-1
TGTGCCAGCAGCTTGAACAGGGGGGCAACGATGAACACTGAAGCTTTCTTT | CASSLNRGATMNTEAFF | TRBV5-4 | 17 | TRBD1 | . | TRBJ1-1
TGCGCCAGCAGCCAAGAATCGGCGGCGGGGACCCAAGAGACCCAGTACTTC | CASSQESAAGTQETQYF | TRBV4-1 | 17 | . | . | TRBJ2-5
TGCGCCAGCAGCTTGGCGGGACAGGGAGAGACCCAGTACTTC | CASSLAGQGETQYF | TRBV5-1 | 14 | TRBD1 | . | TRBJ2-5
TGTGCCAGCAGCCTGCGAGGGGAGGGCCTCGAGACCCAGTACTTC | CASSLRGEGLETQYF | TRBV5-8 | 15 | TRBD2 | . | TRBJ2-5
TGTGCCACCAGCAGCCCCACAGGGACCTACGAGCAGTACTTC | CATSSPTGTYEQYF | TRBV15 | 14 | . | . | TRBJ2-7
TGTGCCAGCAGTTACTCGAGGAGCGAAAAACTGTTTTTT | CASSYSRSEKLFF | TRBV6-5 | 13 | . | . | TRBJ1-4
TGTGCCAGCAGCTTGGGAGGGACTAGCGGGAACACCGGGGAGCTGTTTTTT | CASSLGGTSGNTGELFF | TRBV5-4 | 17 | TRBD2 | . | TRBJ2-2
TGTGCCAGCAGCTCACCGCTCGGAGGGGCAGAAAAACTGTTTTTT | CASSSPLGGAEKLFF | TRBV9 | 15 | . | . | TRBJ1-4
TGTGCCAGCAGCTTGGGGGTGAGCCGACGGGATGAGCAGTTCTTC | CASSLGVSRRDEQFF | TRBV5-4 | 15 | . | . | TRBJ2-1